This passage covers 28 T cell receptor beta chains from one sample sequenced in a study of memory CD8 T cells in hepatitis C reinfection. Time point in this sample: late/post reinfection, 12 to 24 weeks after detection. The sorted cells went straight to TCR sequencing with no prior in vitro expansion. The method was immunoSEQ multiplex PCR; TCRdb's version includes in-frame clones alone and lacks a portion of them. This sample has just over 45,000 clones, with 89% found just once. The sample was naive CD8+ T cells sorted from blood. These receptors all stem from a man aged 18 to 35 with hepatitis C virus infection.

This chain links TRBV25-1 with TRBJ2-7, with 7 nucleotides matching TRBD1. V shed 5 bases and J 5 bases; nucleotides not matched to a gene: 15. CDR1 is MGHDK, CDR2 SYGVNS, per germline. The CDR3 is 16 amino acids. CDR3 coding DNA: TGTGCCAGCAGTCCCCAGTCGGTTACAGGGGATCACGAGCAGTACGTC. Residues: CASSPQSVTGDHEQYV.

Written as DNA, the CDR3 is TGTGCCAGCAGTCCCCCCGGCGGATCAGATACGCAGTATTTT. Encoded protein: CASSPPGGSDTQYF. The J gene is TRBJ2-3, the V gene TRBV27; D gene uncertain. The germline V and J ends were trimmed by 5 bases and 4 bases, with 13 bases remaining between them. The V gene's germline CDR1 is MNHEY and CDR2 SMNVEV (reference sequence). The CDR3 totals 14 residues.

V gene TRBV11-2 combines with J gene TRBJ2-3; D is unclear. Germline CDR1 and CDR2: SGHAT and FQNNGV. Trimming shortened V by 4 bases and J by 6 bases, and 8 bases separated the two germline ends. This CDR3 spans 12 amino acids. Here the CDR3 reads CASSYMEDTQYF. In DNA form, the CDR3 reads TGTGCCAGCAGCTATATGGAGGATACGCAGTATTTT.

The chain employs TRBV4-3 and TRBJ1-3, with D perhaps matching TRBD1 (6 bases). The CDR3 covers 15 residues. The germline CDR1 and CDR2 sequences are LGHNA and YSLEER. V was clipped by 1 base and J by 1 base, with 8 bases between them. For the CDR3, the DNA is TGCGCCAGCAGCCAAGCGGACAGTTCTGGAAACACCATATATTTT. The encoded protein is CASSQADSSGNTIYF.

CDR3 coding DNA: TGTGCCAGCAGCTTGGGACAGGGAGCCTACGAGCAGTACGTC. As protein: CASSLGQGAYEQYV. The rearrangement joins TRBV5-8 to TRBJ2-7, with TRBD1 matching over 7 bases. Germline V CDR1 and CDR2: SGHTS, YDEGEE. The length of the CDR3 is 14 residues. Unmatched junction bases numbered 2, after V lost 0 bases and J lost 2 bases.

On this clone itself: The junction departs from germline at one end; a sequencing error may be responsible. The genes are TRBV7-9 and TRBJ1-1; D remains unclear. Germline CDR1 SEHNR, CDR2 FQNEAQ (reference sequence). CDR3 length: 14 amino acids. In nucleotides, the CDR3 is TGTGCCAGCATCTTACCCGGCGGCAACTCTGAAGCTTTCTTT. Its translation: CASILPGGNSEAFF.

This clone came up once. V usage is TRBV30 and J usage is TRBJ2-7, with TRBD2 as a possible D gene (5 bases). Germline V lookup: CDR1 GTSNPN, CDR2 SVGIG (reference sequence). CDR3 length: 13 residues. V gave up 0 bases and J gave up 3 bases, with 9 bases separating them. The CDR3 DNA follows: TGTGCCTGGAGTGTAGGCGGGCACTACGAGCAGTACGTC. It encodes CAWSVGGHYEQYV.

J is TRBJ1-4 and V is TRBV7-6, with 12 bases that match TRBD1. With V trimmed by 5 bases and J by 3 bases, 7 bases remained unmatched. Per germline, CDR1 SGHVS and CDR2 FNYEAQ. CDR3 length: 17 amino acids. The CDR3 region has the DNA TGTGCCAGCAGCCACGGGACAGGGGGCCCGGCTAATGAAAAACTGTTTTTT. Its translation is CASSHGTGGPANEKLFF.

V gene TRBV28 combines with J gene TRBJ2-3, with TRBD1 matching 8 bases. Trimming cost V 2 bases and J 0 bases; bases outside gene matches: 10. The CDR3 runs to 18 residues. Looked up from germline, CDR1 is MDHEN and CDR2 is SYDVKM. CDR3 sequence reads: CASSLALDREDSTDTQYF. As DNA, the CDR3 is TGTGCCAGCAGTTTAGCTTTGGACAGGGAGGATAGCACAGATACGCAGTATTTT.

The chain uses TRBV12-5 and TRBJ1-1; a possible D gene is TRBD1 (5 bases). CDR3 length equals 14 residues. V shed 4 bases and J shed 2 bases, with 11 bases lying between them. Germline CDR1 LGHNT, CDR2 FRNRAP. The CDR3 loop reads CASGYDSVNTEAFF. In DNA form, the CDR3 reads TGTGCTAGTGGTTACGACAGCGTCAACACTGAAGCTTTCTTT.

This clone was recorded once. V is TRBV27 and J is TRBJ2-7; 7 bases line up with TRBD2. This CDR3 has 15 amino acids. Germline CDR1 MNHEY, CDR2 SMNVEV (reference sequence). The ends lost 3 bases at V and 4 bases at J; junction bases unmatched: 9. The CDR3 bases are TGTGCCAGCAGTTTCTCTAGCGGTGGGGGATACGAGCAGTACGTC. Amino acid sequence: CASSFSSGGGYEQYV.

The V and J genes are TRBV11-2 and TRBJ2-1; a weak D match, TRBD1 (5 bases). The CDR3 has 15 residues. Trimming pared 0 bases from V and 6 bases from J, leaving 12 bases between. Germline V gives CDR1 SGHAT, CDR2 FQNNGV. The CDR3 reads CASSLEAGLRNEQFF. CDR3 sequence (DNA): TGTGCCAGCAGCTTAGAAGCAGGGTTACGCAATGAGCAGTTCTTC.

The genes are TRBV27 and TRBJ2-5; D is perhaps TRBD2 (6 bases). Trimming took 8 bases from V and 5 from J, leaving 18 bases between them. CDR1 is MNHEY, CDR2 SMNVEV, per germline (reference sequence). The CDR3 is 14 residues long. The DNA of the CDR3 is TGTGCCAGCTCTCCTGACCCTGGGAGGGAGACCCAGTACTTC. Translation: CASSPDPGRETQYF.

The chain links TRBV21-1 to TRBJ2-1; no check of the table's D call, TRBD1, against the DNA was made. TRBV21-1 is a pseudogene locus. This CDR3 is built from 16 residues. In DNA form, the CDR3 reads TGTGCCAGCATACTATTAGGGGGACAGGGGGTGGATGAGCAGTTCTTC. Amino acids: CASILLGGQGVDEQFF.

The CDR3 sequence is CASSSQGATEAFF. In DNA, the CDR3 is TGTGCCAGCAGCTCACAGGGGGCCACTGAAGCTTTCTTT. The rearrangement links TRBV7-9 to TRBJ1-1, with 9 bases aligning to TRBD1. V was clipped by 4 bases and J by 4 bases; unmatched bases: 1. The V gene's germline CDR1 is SEHNR and CDR2 FQNEAQ (reference sequence). The CDR3 is 13 amino acids.

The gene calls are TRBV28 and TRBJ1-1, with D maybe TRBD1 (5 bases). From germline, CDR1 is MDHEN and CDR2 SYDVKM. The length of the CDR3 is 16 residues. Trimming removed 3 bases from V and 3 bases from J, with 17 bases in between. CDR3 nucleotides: TGTGCCAGCAGTTTCCTCGCGGGGGAAACACACACTGAAGCTTTCTTT. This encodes CASSFLAGETHTEAFF.

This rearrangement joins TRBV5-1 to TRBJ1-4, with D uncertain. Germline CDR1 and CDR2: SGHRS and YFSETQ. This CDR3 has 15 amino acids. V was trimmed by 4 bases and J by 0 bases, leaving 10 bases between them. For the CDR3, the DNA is TGCGCCAGCAGCCCAGCGCTAGCAACTAATGAAAAACTGTTTTTT. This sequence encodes CASSPALATNEKLFF.

In DNA, the CDR3 is TGCGCCAGCAGCCAAGTTGGGCTAGCGGAAGAGACCCAGTACTTC. Protein product: CASSQVGLAEETQYF. This sequence joins TRBV4-1 and TRBJ2-5, with 7 positions matching TRBD2. Germline V gene sequence: CDR1 MGHRA, CDR2 YSYEKL. The V and J ends lost 1 base and 3 bases, in that order; junction bases with no gene match: 5. CDR3 length equals 15 residues.

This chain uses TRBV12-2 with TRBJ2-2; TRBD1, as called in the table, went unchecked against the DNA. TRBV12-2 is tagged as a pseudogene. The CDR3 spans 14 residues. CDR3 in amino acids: CASRSWGDTGELFF. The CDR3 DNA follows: TGTGCAAGTCGCTCATGGGGCGACACCGGGGAGCTGTTTTTT.

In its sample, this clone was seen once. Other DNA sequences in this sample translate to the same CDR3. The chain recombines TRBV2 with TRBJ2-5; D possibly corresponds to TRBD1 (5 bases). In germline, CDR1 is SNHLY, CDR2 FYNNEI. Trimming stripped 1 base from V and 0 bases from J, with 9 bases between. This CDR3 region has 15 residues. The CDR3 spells CASSEGTQYQETQYF. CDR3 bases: TGTGCCAGCAGTGAAGGGACACAGTACCAAGAGACCCAGTACTTC.

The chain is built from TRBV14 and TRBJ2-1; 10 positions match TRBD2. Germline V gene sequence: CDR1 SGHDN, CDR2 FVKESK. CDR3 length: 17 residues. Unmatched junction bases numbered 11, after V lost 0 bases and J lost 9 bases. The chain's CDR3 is CASSQDRLAGEVSEQFF. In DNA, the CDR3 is TGTGCCAGCAGCCAAGATCGGCTAGCGGGAGAGGTTAGTGAGCAGTTCTTC.

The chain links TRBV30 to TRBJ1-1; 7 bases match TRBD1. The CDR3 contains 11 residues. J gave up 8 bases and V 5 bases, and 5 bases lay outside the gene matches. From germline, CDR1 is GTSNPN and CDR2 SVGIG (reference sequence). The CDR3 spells CAWDRAGEAFF. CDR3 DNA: TGTGCCTGGGACAGGGCAGGGGAAGCTTTCTTT. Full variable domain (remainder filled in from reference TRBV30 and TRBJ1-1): SQTIHQWPATLVQPVGSPLSLECTVEGTSNPNLYWYRQAAGRGLQLLFYSVGIGQISSEVPQNLSASRPQDRQFILSSKKLLLSDSGFYLCAWDRAGEAFFGQGTRLTVV.

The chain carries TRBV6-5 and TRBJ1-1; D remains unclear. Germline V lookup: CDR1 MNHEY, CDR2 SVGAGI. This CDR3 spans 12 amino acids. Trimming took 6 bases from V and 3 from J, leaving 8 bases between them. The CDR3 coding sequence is TGTGCCAGCAGCACCACGGACACTGAAGCTTTCTTT. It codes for CASSTTDTEAFF.

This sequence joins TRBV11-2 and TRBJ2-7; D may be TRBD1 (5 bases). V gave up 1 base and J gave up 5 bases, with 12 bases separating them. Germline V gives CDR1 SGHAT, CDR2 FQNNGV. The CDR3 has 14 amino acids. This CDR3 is CASSLGRGFDEQYV. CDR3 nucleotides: TGTGCCAGCAGCTTAGGAAGGGGTTTTGACGAGCAGTACGTC.

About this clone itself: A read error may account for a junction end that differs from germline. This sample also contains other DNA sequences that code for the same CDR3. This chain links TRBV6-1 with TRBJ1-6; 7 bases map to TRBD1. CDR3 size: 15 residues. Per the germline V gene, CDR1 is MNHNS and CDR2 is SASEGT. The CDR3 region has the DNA TGTGCCAGCAGTGGCACAGGGGCCTATAATTCCCCCCTCCACTTT. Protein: CASSGTGAYNSPLHF.

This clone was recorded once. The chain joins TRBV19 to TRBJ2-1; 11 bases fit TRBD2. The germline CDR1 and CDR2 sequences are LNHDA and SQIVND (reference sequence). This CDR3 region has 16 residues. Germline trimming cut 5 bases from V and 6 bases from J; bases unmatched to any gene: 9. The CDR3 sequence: CASSPVAGGQRNEQFF. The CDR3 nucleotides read TGTGCCAGTAGTCCGGTAGCGGGAGGGCAACGCAATGAGCAGTTCTTC.

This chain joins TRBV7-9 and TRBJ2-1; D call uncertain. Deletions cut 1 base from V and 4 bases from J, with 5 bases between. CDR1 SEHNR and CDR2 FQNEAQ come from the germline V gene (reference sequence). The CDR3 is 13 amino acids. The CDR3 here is CASSLEQYNEQFF. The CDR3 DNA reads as TGTGCCAGCAGCTTAGAACAGTACAATGAGCAGTTCTTC.

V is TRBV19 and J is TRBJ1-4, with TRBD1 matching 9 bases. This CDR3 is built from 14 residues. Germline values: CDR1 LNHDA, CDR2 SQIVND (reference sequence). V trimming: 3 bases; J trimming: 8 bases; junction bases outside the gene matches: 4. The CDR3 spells CASSIGQGWEKLFF. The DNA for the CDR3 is TGTGCCAGTAGTATCGGACAGGGGTGGGAAAAACTGTTTTTT.